This T cell receptor beta chain was observed in a study of blood T cells in healthy people across ages. Study observations and caveats: It was the long-lived donors that had more naive CD4+ cells and higher diversity than aged donors.

V lost 4 bases to trimming and J lost 10 bases, with 13 bases between them. The CDR3 runs to 12 residues. Germline lookup yields CDR1 KGHDR and CDR2 SFDVKD. Combining a sample-barcoded 5' primer with a J-beta primer mix, a second PCR ran for roughly 6 to 11 cycles. A single record per CDR3 protein comes from TCRdb applying MiXCR to the 5' RACE reads. The sample gives around 650,000 distinct CDR3 sequences, approximately 40% of which show up once; 25% to 35% is in the top ten. Note on this clonotype: The target antigen is unknown.

This TCR was sampled from a man older than 75 in good health. This chain uses TRBV24-1 with TRBJ2-7; no clear D. The sequencing input was blood. The CDR3 DNA sequence: TGTGCCACCAGTGACCCGGGCCAAACCCAGTACTTC. This sequence encodes CATSDPGQTQYF.